This T cell receptor beta chain was retrieved from a study of identical twins. General study points: The degree of excess twin sharing was weaker in beta out-of-frame sequences.

This clonotype has a count of ten or more. Its antigen is not identified. CDR3 size: 16 residues. Losses at the gene ends were 4 bases for V and 4 bases for J; bases not matched to a gene: 8. Template switching added a universal primer binding site, and final cDNA carried unique molecular identifiers. TCRdb re-called the 5' RACE reads with MiXCR, one entry per CDR3 protein. The sample yields 400,000 to 550,000 distinct CDR3 sequences, over 11% seen once. Everyone who gave samples was a healthy Caucasian. This same sample was also taken into another study, of yellow fever vaccine responses in identical twins.

V usage is TRBV12-3 or TRBV12-4 and J usage is TRBJ2-5; 11 nucleotides line up with TRBD1. The specimen sequenced was CD4+ T cells sorted from blood. This TCR was recovered from a woman aged 18-29 years in good health. In DNA form, the CDR3 reads TGTGCCAGCAGTTCGGTCCGGGACAGGGGGAGAGAGACCCAGTACTTC. This sequence encodes CASSSVRDRGRETQYF.